This T cell receptor (beta chain) was captured by sequencing in a study of blood T cell repertoires in COVID-19. Repertoires were generated with immunoSEQ multiplex PCR, while TCRdb's copy carries only in-frame clones and drops some. The data show roughly 180,000 clones, approximately 85% seen once. The junction had 7 bases not matched to a gene; V was cut back by 5 bases and J by 3 bases. This CDR3 has 15 amino acids. Germline V gives CDR1 SGHTA, CDR2 FQGNSA. V usage is TRBV7-2 and J usage is TRBJ1-1; 9 bases are a match to TRBD1. Sequencing input: peripheral blood. The receptor comes from a man older than 75 with COVID-19, enrolled during active disease. The CDR3 bases are TGTGCCAGCAGCGCGGACAGGGGACGTTACACTGAAGCTTTCTTT. This sequence encodes CASSADRGRYTEAFF. Complete variable domain (other parts from reference TRBV7-2 and TRBJ1-1): GAGVSQSPSNKVTEKGKDVELRCDPISGHTALYWYRQSLGQGLEFLIYFQGNSAPDKSGLPSDRFSAERTGGSVSTLTIQRTQQEDSAVYLCASSADRGRYTEAFFGQGTRLTVV.